This T cell receptor beta chain was identified in a study of blood T cell repertoires in COVID-19. Study information: Specimens from acute and convalescent COVID-19 originated in the United States, Italy and Spain. From T cells, B-cell-depleted T cells, or PBMCs came the material, which was cDNA or gDNA.

Measured with immunoSEQ multiplex PCR; TCRdb has only the in-frame clones, and not every one. This repertoire shows around 210,000 clones, 65% to 90% found once; its top ten account for approximately 5%. CDR3 size: 16 residues. Germline V CDR1 and CDR2: SGHNT, YENEEA. Trimming left V 1 base short and J 4 bases short, with 11 bases between. Seattle patients were enrolled during active infection and followed longitudinally. V and J are TRBV11-3 and TRBJ2-6; tentative D call: TRBD1 (6 bases). The sequence derives from a man aged 50 or older with COVID-19, enrolled during active disease. Sequencing input: peripheral blood. CDR3 sequence: CASSLATGSGANVLTF. In DNA, the CDR3 is TGTGCCAGCAGCTTAGCCACAGGGTCAGGGGCCAACGTCCTGACTTTC.